A selection of T cell receptor beta chains follows, all from one sample in a study of T cell changes during pregnancy in multiple sclerosis. Sequencing was performed with immunoSEQ multiplex PCR; in TCRdb, only in-frame clones are kept and a portion is missing. The sample yields 95,000 to 100,000 clones, around 92% seen once. Sequences were derived from peripheral blood, sampled in the second trimester of pregnancy. These receptor sequences come from a female donor with multiple sclerosis, enrolled in a pregnancy study. CDR3s include the opening cysteine and the closing phenylalanine or tryptophan. D genes are given only for firm matches. Clone sizes are given selectively: once, few, many, or a class where the clone is expanded.

TRBJ1-2	-	TRBV25-1	-	CASSELAGTRGYTF	TGTGCCAGCAGTGAATTGGCAGGAACGCGTGGCTACACCTTC
TRBJ1-1	-	TRBV11-2	-	CASSLVVSTNTEAFF	TGTGCCAGCAGCTTAGTGGTCAGTACCAACACTGAAGCTTTCTTT
TRBJ2-7	TRBD1	TRBV29-1	-	CSVEHPDRGYYEQYF	TGCAGCGTTGAACATCCCGACAGGGGATACTACGAGCAGTACTTC
TRBJ2-7	TRBD2	TRBV5-1	-	CASSTTSGSMYEQYF	TGCGCCAGCAGCACGACTAGCGGGAGTATGTACGAGCAGTACTTC
TRBJ2-2	TRBD1	TRBV2	-	CASRSLTGGNTGELFF	TGTGCCAGCAGGAGCCTAACAGGGGGGAACACCGGGGAGCTGTTTTTT
TRBJ2-7	-	TRBV2	few	CASLVLGSPGEQYF	TGTGCCAGCCTCGTCCTCGGGTCCCCCGGCGAGCAGTACTTC
TRBJ2-1	-	TRBV4-2	-	CASSPLTGNFNEQFF	TGTGCCAGCAGCCCGCTAACCGGGAACTTCAATGAGCAGTTCTTC
TRBJ2-1	TRBD2	TRBV5-1	-	CASSLAGGGGLAVSSYNEQFF	TGCGCCAGCAGCTTGGCCGGAGGGGGGGGACTAGCGGTTAGCTCCTACAATGAGCAGTTCTTC
TRBJ2-7	TRBD1	TRBV5-1	-	CASSRDRSSSYEQYF	TGCGCCAGCAGCAGGGACAGGTCGAGCTCCTACGAGCAGTACTTC
TRBJ2-7	-	TRBV4-1	-	CASSQDLQAFSYEQYF	TGCGCCAGCAGCCAAGATCTTCAGGCTTTCTCCTACGAGCAGTACTTC
TRBJ2-3	-	TRBV25-1	-	CASSTKGLSTQYF	TGTGCCAGCAGTACAAAGGGACTCTCTACGCAGTATTTT
TRBJ2-2	-	TRBV2	-	CASSEAHPAVANTGELFF	TGTGCCAGCAGTGAAGCCCACCCTGCGGTAGCGAACACCGGGGAGCTGTTTTTT
TRBJ2-7	TRBD2	TRBV27	-	CASAGLAHSYEQYF	TGTGCCAGCGCAGGACTAGCGCATTCCTACGAGCAGTACTTC
TRBJ1-5	-	TRBV19	-	CASSISWTGDQPQHF	TGTGCCAGTAGTATATCGTGGACTGGGGATCAGCCCCAGCATTTT
TRBJ2-1	-	TRBV5-8	once	CASSPTLPGSYNEQFF	TGTGCCAGCAGCCCCACCCTGCCGGGGTCTTACAATGAGCAGTTCTTC
TRBJ2-1	-	TRBV28	-	CASKVAMGEQFF	TGTGCCAGCAAGGTTGCTATGGGCGAGCAGTTCTTC
TRBJ1-3	-	TRBV21-1	-	CASSPEADSGNTIYF	TGTGCCAGCAGCCCTGAGGCCGACTCTGGAAACACCATATATTTT
TRBJ1-3	-	TRBV5-6	-	CASSLPTTYSGNTIYF	TGTGCCAGCAGCTTGCCTACGACTTACTCTGGAAACACCATATATTTT
TRBJ1-5	-	TRBV6-1	-	CASRQAGKNQPQHF	TGTGCCAGCAGGCAGGCAGGGAAGAATCAGCCCCAGCATTTT
TRBJ2-1	TRBD1	TRBV19	-	CASSILPGTGSNEQFF	TGTGCCAGTAGTATCCTCCCCGGGACAGGGTCAAATGAGCAGTTCTTC
TRBJ2-1	TRBD2	TRBV9	-	CASSVELGLAGNEQFF	TGTGCCAGCAGCGTAGAATTGGGACTAGCGGGAAATGAGCAGTTCTTC
TRBJ2-7	-	TRBV20-1	-	CRAGTHYEQYF	TGCAGAGCCGGGACACACTACGAGCAGTACTTC
TRBJ1-4	TRBD1	TRBV18	-	CASSRVAGQGATNEKLFF	TGTGCCAGCTCAAGGGTAGCCGGACAGGGTGCAACTAATGAAAAACTGTTTTTT
TRBJ2-1	TRBD2	TRBV19	once	CASSLGLAEEQFF	TGTGCCAGTAGTTTGGGGCTAGCGGAAGAGCAGTTCTTC
TRBJ2-5	-	TRBV27	-	CASSRGGKETQYF	TGTGCCAGCAGCAGGGGTGGAAAAGAGACCCAGTACTTC
TRBJ1-5	TRBD1	TRBV19	-	CASQTGGSNQPQHF	TGTGCCAGCCAGACAGGGGGTAGCAATCAGCCCCAGCATTTT
TRBJ2-7	-	TRBV29-1	few	CSVQGGIYEQYF	TGCAGCGTCCAGGGGGGCATATACGAGCAGTACTTC
TRBJ2-1	TRBD2	TRBV9	-	CASRAEAGLAGDLEQFF	TGTGCCAGCAGGGCCGAGGCGGGACTAGCGGGAGATCTTGAGCAGTTCTTC
TRBJ2-7	-	TRBV7-2	-	CASSLELAPQYEQYF	TGTGCCAGCAGCTTAGAGCTAGCGCCACAATACGAGCAGTACTTC
TRBJ2-5	TRBD2	TRBV4-3	once	CASSHRLAGEGETQYF	TGCGCCAGCAGCCACCGACTAGCGGGAGAGGGGGAGACCCAGTACTTC
TRBJ1-4	TRBD1	TRBV10-3	-	CAISVQGGGGQRF	TGTGCCATCAGTGTACAGGGGGGGGGCGGCCAGCGTTTT
TRBJ2-3	-	TRBV10-3	-	CAISTLGGASTDTQYF	TGTGCCATCAGTACCCTCGGCGGAGCTAGCACAGATACGCAGTATTTT
TRBJ2-7	TRBD2	TRBV6-6	-	CASSYTGAGEQYF	TGTGCCAGCAGTTATACGGGAGCGGGAGAGCAGTACTTC